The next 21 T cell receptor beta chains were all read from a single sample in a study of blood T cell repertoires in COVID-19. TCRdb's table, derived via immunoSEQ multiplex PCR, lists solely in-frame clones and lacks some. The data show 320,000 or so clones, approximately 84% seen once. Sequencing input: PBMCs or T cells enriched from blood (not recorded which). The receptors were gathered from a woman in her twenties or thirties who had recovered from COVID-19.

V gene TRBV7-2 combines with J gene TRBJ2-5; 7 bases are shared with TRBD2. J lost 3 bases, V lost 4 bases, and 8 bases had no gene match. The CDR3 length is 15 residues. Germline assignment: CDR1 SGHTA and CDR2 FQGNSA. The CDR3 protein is CASSSGGGREETQYF. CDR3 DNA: TGTGCCAGCAGCTCGGGGGGAGGAAGGGAAGAGACCCAGTACTTC.

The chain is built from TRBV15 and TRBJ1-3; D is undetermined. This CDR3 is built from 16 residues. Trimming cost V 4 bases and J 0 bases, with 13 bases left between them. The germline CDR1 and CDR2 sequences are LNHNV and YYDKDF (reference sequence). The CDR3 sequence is CATSNSWAFSGNTIYF. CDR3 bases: TGTGCCACCAGCAACTCTTGGGCGTTCTCTGGAAACACCATATATTTT.

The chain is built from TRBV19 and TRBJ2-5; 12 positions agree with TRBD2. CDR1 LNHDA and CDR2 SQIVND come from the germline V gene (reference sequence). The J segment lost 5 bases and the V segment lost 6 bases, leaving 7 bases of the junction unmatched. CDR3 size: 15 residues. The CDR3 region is CASSLAGGQWETQYF. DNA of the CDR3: TGTGCCAGTAGCCTAGCGGGGGGGCAGTGGGAGACCCAGTACTTC.

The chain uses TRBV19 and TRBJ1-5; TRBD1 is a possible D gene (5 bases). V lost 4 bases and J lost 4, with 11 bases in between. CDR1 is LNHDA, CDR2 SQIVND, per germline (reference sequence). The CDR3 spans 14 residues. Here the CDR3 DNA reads TGTGCCAGTAGTAATGACAGAACAAATCAGCCCCAGCATTTT. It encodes CASSNDRTNQPQHF.

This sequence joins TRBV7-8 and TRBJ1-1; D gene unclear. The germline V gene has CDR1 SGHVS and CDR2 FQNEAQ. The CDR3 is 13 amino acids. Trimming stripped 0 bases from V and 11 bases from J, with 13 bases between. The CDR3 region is CASSLAMGRGAFF. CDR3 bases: TGTGCCAGCAGCTTAGCGATGGGGAGAGGGGCTTTCTTT.

This CDR3 reads CASSPRDRVTSEQYF. The CDR3 DNA follows: TGTGCCAGCAGCCCCCGCGACAGGGTAACCAGCGAGCAGTACTTC. The rearrangement links TRBV7-2 to TRBJ2-7; 7 bases line up with TRBD1. The V and J ends lost 5 bases and 6 bases, in that order; junction bases with no gene match: 13. The CDR3 is made up of 15 amino acids. Germline V gives CDR1 SGHTA, CDR2 FQGNSA.

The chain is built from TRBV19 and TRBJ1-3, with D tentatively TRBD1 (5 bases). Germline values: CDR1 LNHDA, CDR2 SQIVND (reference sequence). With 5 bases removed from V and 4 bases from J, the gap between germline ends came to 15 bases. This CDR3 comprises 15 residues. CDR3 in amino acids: CASSLPQGTGNTIYF. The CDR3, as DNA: TGTGCCAGTAGTCTCCCTCAGGGCACGGGAAACACCATATATTTT.

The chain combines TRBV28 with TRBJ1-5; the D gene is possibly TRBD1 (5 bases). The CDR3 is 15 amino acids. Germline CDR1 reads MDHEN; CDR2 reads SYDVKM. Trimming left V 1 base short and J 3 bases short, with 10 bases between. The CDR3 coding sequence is TGTGCCAGCAGTTTATCCGCAGGGAACAATCAGCCCCAGCATTTT. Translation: CASSLSAGNNQPQHF.

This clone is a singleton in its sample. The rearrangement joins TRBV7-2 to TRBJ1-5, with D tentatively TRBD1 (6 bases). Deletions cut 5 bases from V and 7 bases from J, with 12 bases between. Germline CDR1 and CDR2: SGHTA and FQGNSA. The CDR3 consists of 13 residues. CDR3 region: CASSIRGNQPQHF. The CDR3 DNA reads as TGTGCCAGCAGCATCAGGGGAAACCAGCCCCAGCATTTT.

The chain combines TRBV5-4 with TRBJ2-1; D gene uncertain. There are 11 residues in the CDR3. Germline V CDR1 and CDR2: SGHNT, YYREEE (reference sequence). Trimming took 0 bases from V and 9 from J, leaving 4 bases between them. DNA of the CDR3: TGTGCCAGCAGCTTGGCGAGTGAGCAGTTCTTC. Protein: CASSLASEQFF.

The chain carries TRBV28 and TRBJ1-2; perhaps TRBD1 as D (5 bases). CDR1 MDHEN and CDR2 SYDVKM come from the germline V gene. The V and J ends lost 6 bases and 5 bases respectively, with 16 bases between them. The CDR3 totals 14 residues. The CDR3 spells CASREGPSEYGYTF. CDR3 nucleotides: TGTGCCAGCAGGGAGGGGCCCTCTGAGTATGGCTACACCTTC.

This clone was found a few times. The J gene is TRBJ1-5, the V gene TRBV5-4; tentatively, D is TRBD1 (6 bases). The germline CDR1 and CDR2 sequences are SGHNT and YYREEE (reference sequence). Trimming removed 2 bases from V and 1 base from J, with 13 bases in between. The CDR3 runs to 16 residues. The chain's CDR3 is CASSLTPGTSNQPQHF. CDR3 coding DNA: TGTGCCAGCAGCTTAACTCCCGGGACAAGCAATCAGCCCCAGCATTTT.

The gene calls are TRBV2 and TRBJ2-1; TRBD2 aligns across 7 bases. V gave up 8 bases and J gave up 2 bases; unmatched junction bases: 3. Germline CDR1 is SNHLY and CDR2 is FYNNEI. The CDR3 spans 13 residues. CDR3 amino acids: CASGLVPYNEQFF. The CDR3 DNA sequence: TGTGCCAGCGGACTAGTCCCCTACAATGAGCAGTTCTTC. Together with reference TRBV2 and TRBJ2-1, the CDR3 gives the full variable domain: EPEVTQTPSHQVTQMGQEVILRCVPISNHLYFYWYRQILGQKVEFLVSFYNNEISEKSEIFDDQFSVERPDGSNFTLKIRSTKLEDSAMYFCASGLVPYNEQFFGPGTRLTVL.

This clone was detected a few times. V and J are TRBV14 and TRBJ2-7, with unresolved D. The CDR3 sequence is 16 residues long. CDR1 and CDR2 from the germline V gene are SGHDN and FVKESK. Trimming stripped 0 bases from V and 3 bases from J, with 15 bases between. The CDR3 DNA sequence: TGTGCCAGCAGCCAAGAACGGTACGGTAGTAACTACGAGCAGTACTTC. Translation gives CASSQERYGSNYEQYF.

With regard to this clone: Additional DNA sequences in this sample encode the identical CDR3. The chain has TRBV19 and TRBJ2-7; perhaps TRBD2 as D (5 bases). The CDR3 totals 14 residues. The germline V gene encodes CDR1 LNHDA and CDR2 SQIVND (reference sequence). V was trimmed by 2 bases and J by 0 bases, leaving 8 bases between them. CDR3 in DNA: TGTGCCAGTAGTATACGGGGTCCCTCCTACGAGCAGTACTTC. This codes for CASSIRGPSYEQYF.

The CDR3 here is CASSRIGGTDTQYF. In nucleotides, the CDR3 is TGTGCCAGCAGTCGCATCGGGGGAACAGATACGCAGTATTTT. The rearrangement joins TRBV2 to TRBJ2-3, with TRBD2 as a possible D gene (6 bases). The CDR3 extends over 14 amino acids. Germline V gene data show CDR1 as SNHLY and CDR2 as FYNNEI. Trimming pared 5 bases from V and 3 bases from J, leaving 12 bases between.

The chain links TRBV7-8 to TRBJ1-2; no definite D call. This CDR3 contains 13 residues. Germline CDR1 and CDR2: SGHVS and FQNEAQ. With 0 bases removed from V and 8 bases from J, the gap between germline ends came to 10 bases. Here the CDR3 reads CASSLAERYGYTF. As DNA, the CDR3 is TGTGCCAGCAGCTTAGCGGAGAGGTACGGCTACACCTTC.

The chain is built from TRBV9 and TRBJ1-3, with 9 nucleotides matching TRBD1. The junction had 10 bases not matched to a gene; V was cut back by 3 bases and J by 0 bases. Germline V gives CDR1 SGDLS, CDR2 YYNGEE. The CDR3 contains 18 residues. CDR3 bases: TGTGCCAGCAGCGCCTTGGTTGGGACAGGGATCTCTGGAAACACCATATATTTT. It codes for CASSALVGTGISGNTIYF.

The CDR3 sequence is CAWSAGTAYEQYF. CDR3 nucleotide sequence: TGTGCCTGGAGTGCGGGGACAGCCTACGAGCAGTACTTC. This chain joins TRBV30 and TRBJ2-7, with 7 bases aligning to TRBD1. The CDR3 runs 13 residues. Germline CDR1 reads GTSNPN; CDR2 reads SVGIG (reference sequence). The junction had 2 bases not matched to a gene; V was cut back by 1 base and J by 2 bases.

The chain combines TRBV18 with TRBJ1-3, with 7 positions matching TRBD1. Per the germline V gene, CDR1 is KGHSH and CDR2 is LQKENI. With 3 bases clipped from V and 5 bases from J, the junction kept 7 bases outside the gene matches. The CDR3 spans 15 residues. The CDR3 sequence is CASSPSLDRRNTIYF. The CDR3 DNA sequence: TGTGCCAGCTCACCCTCACTGGACAGGCGAAACACCATATATTTT.

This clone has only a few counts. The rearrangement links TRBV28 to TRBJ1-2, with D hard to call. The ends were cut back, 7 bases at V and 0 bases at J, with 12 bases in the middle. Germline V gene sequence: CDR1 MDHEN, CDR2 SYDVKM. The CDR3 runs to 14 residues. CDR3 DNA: TGTGCCAGCACCAGCGGCCGTACTAACTATGGCTACACCTTC. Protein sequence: CASTSGRTNYGYTF.